A selection of T cell receptor beta chains follows, all from one sample in a study of blood T cells in healthy people across ages. A single record per CDR3 protein comes from TCRdb applying MiXCR to the 5' RACE reads. The data hold roughly 1,800,000 distinct CDR3 sequences, with 49% observed a single time. The sample consisted of blood. The receptor source for this set is a woman between 40 and 50 years old in good health. The CDR3 runs from the conserved cysteine through the conserved F or W. A D gene is named only where the DNA matches it firmly. Size is omitted from some rows. Given values are once, few, many or a class for expanded clones.

cdr3_aa: CASSQGGVDYGYTF; cdr3_nt: TGTGCCAGCAGCCAAGGCGGAGTTGACTATGGCTACACCTTC; d_call: NA; j_call: TRBJ1-2; v_call: TRBV7-3; clone_size: few
cdr3_aa: CASSQDIGVDGYTF; cdr3_nt: TGTGCCAGCAGCCAAGATATAGGGGTGGATGGCTACACCTTC; d_call: NA; j_call: TRBJ1-2; v_call: TRBV4-2; clone_size: few
cdr3_aa: CASSQPGLESYEQYF; cdr3_nt: TGCGCCAGCAGCCAACCGGGACTAGAAAGCTACGAGCAGTACTTC; d_call: TRBD2; j_call: TRBJ2-7; v_call: TRBV4-1; clone_size: NA
cdr3_aa: CASSTLGADTQYF; cdr3_nt: TGTGCCAGCAGTACACTCGGGGCAGATACGCAGTATTTT; d_call: NA; j_call: TRBJ2-3; v_call: TRBV12-3/TRBV12-4; clone_size: few
cdr3_aa: CASSQESGVQETQYF; cdr3_nt: TGCGCCAGCAGCCAAGAATCCGGGGTTCAAGAGACCCAGTACTTC; d_call: NA; j_call: TRBJ2-5; v_call: TRBV4-3; clone_size: few
cdr3_aa: CASSLQAPTQPQHF; cdr3_nt: TGTGCCAGCAGTTTGCAGGCACCAACCCAGCCCCAGCATTTT; d_call: NA; j_call: TRBJ1-5; v_call: TRBV12-3/TRBV12-4; clone_size: NA
cdr3_aa: CASSEWDRENEQFF; cdr3_nt: TGTGCCAGCAGCGAGTGGGACAGGGAAAATGAGCAGTTCTTC; d_call: TRBD1; j_call: TRBJ2-1; v_call: TRBV9; clone_size: NA
cdr3_aa: CASSMQGPAGNQPQHF; cdr3_nt: TGCGCCTCTAGTATGCAGGGGCCGGCCGGCAATCAGCCCCAGCATTTT; d_call: NA; j_call: TRBJ1-5; v_call: TRBV28; clone_size: NA
cdr3_aa: CASSPGGFGEQFF; cdr3_nt: TGTGCTAGCAGCCCCGGGGGGTTCGGTGAGCAGTTCTTC; d_call: TRBD2; j_call: TRBJ2-1; v_call: TRBV7-7; clone_size: few
cdr3_aa: CASSQGGANEKLFF; cdr3_nt: TGCGCCAGCAGCCAGGGAGGAGCAAATGAAAAACTGTTTTTT; d_call: NA; j_call: TRBJ1-4; v_call: TRBV4-3; clone_size: NA
cdr3_aa: CSARDFRTAFTDTQYF; cdr3_nt: TGCAGTGCTAGAGATTTCCGGACAGCTTTTACAGATACGCAGTATTTT; d_call: NA; j_call: TRBJ2-3; v_call: TRBV20-1; clone_size: NA
cdr3_aa: CASSFSPSGAGETQYF; cdr3_nt: TGTGCCAGCAGCTTCTCTCCTAGCGGGGCAGGAGAGACCCAGTACTTC; d_call: TRBD2; j_call: TRBJ2-5; v_call: TRBV11-2; clone_size: once
cdr3_aa: CASSPRGSLLEQYF; cdr3_nt: TGTGCCAGCAGTCCACGGGGATCCCTTCTAGAGCAGTACTTC; d_call: NA; j_call: TRBJ2-7; v_call: TRBV28; clone_size: NA
cdr3_aa: CSARRRFNQPQHF; cdr3_nt: TGCAGTGCTAGAAGACGGTTTAATCAGCCCCAGCATTTT; d_call: NA; j_call: TRBJ1-5; v_call: TRBV20-1; clone_size: NA
cdr3_aa: CSASSLAGAGTQYF; cdr3_nt: TGCAGTGCTAGTTCTCTAGCGGGGGCGGGTACGCAGTATTTT; d_call: TRBD2; j_call: TRBJ2-3; v_call: TRBV20-1; clone_size: few
cdr3_aa: CASSLAGGAQRNEQYF; cdr3_nt: TGTGCCAGCAGTTTAGCCGGGGGGGCTCAAAGAAACGAGCAGTACTTC; d_call: TRBD2; j_call: TRBJ2-7; v_call: TRBV28; clone_size: NA
cdr3_aa: CASSEHVAGGNEQFF; cdr3_nt: TGTGCCAGCAGCGAGCACGTCGCAGGGGGCAATGAGCAGTTCTTC; d_call: TRBD1; j_call: TRBJ2-1; v_call: TRBV9; clone_size: NA
cdr3_aa: CSARRCTSTDTQYF; cdr3_nt: TGCAGTGCGCGACGATGTACTAGCACAGATACGCAGTATTTT; d_call: NA; j_call: TRBJ2-3; v_call: TRBV20-1; clone_size: NA
cdr3_aa: CASSLVLRTGPGYTF; cdr3_nt: TGTGCCAGCAGTTTAGTACTTAGGACAGGGCCTGGCTACACCTTC; d_call: TRBD1; j_call: TRBJ1-2; v_call: TRBV12-3/TRBV12-4; clone_size: NA
cdr3_aa: CSASYTPNYGYTF; cdr3_nt: TGCAGTGCTAGTTACACACCTAACTATGGCTACACCTTC; d_call: NA; j_call: TRBJ1-2; v_call: TRBV20-1; clone_size: few
cdr3_aa: CASSFALAGGPDYNEQFF; cdr3_nt: TGTGCCAGCAGTTTCGCACTAGCGGGGGGCCCCGACTACAATGAGCAGTTCTTC; d_call: TRBD2; j_call: TRBJ2-1; v_call: TRBV6-2/TRBV6-3; clone_size: few
cdr3_aa: CSARGSTNFGTQFF; cdr3_nt: TGCAGTGCTAGGGGTTCGACTAATTTCGGGACCCAGTTCTTC; d_call: NA; j_call: TRBJ2-1; v_call: TRBV20-1; clone_size: NA
cdr3_aa: CASSYLSAQSSYNEQFF; cdr3_nt: TGTGCCAGCAGTTACTTGTCAGCTCAGAGCTCCTACAATGAGCAGTTCTTC; d_call: NA; j_call: TRBJ2-1; v_call: TRBV6-2/TRBV6-3; clone_size: NA
cdr3_aa: CASSSGLAGGPRNEQFF; cdr3_nt: TGCGCCAGCAGCTCGGGACTAGCGGGGGGGCCGAGGAATGAGCAGTTCTTC; d_call: TRBD2; j_call: TRBJ2-1; v_call: TRBV5-1; clone_size: NA
cdr3_aa: CARVGRTGGNEETQYF; cdr3_nt: TGTGCCAGGGTGGGTCGGACAGGGGGCAATGAAGAGACCCAGTACTTC; d_call: TRBD1; j_call: TRBJ2-5; v_call: TRBV10-3; clone_size: NA
cdr3_aa: CSAKEDRGYTF; cdr3_nt: TGCAGTGCTAAAGAAGACAGGGGCTACACCTTC; d_call: NA; j_call: TRBJ1-2; v_call: TRBV20-1; clone_size: few
cdr3_aa: CASSGDRGSSYNSPLHF; cdr3_nt: TGTGCCAGCAGCGGAGACAGGGGCAGCTCCTATAATTCACCCCTCCACTTT; d_call: TRBD1; j_call: TRBJ1-6; v_call: TRBV7-9; clone_size: NA
cdr3_aa: CASSYSGPSKGKLFF; cdr3_nt: TGTGCCAGCAGTTACTCTGGACCTTCGAAAGGAAAACTGTTTTTT; d_call: NA; j_call: TRBJ1-4; v_call: TRBV6-2/TRBV6-3; clone_size: NA
cdr3_aa: CASSFWGAEQYF; cdr3_nt: TGTGCCAGCAGTTTTTGGGGGGCCGAGCAGTACTTC; d_call: NA; j_call: TRBJ2-7; v_call: TRBV12-3/TRBV12-4; clone_size: NA
cdr3_aa: CASSRFEGAYEQYF; cdr3_nt: TGTGCCAGCAGCCGTTTTGAGGGTGCCTACGAGCAGTACTTC; d_call: NA; j_call: TRBJ2-7; v_call: TRBV7-9; clone_size: NA
cdr3_aa: CASSLDGGLTDTQYF; cdr3_nt: TGTGCCAGCAGCTTAGACGGGGGCCTCACAGATACGCAGTATTTT; d_call: NA; j_call: TRBJ2-3; v_call: TRBV7-2; clone_size: few
cdr3_aa: CASSSVAKGDGYTF; cdr3_nt: TGTGCCAGCAGCTCCGTAGCGAAGGGTGACGGCTACACCTTC; d_call: NA; j_call: TRBJ1-2; v_call: TRBV3-1; clone_size: NA
cdr3_aa: CSSEAYNEQFF; cdr3_nt: TGCAGCTCGGAGGCCTACAATGAGCAGTTCTTC; d_call: NA; j_call: TRBJ2-1; v_call: TRBV29-1; clone_size: few
cdr3_aa: CASSAEGIGYGYTF; cdr3_nt: TGTGCCAGCAGTGCTGAGGGAATTGGCTATGGCTACACCTTC; d_call: NA; j_call: TRBJ1-2; v_call: TRBV2; clone_size: NA
cdr3_aa: CASSFTTGGDTDTQYF; cdr3_nt: TGTGCCAGCAGCTTTACTACGGGGGGGGACACAGATACGCAGTATTTT; d_call: TRBD2; j_call: TRBJ2-3; v_call: TRBV5-6; clone_size: NA
cdr3_aa: CASSSPLPGRDEQFF; cdr3_nt: TGTGCCAGCAGCTCCCCTCTCCCAGGACGGGATGAGCAGTTCTTC; d_call: NA; j_call: TRBJ2-1; v_call: TRBV27; clone_size: NA
cdr3_aa: CASTRGRAGANVLTF; cdr3_nt: TGTGCCAGCACTCGCGGGAGGGCTGGGGCCAACGTCCTGACTTTC; d_call: TRBD2; j_call: TRBJ2-6; v_call: TRBV3-1; clone_size: NA
cdr3_aa: CASSESVGSWGPLHF; cdr3_nt: TGTGCCAGCAGTGAATCTGTTGGCTCCTGGGGGCCCCTCCACTTT; d_call: NA; j_call: TRBJ1-6; v_call: TRBV25-1; clone_size: NA
cdr3_aa: CASSLGRLAGGYEQYF; cdr3_nt: TGTGCCAGCAGCTTAGGTAGGCTAGCGGGTGGATACGAGCAGTACTTC; d_call: TRBD2; j_call: TRBJ2-7; v_call: TRBV7-9; clone_size: NA
cdr3_aa: CASSASGGRYNEQFF; cdr3_nt: TGTGCCAGCAGCGCTAGCGGGGGCCGCTACAATGAGCAGTTCTTC; d_call: TRBD2; j_call: TRBJ2-1; v_call: TRBV11-2; clone_size: NA
cdr3_aa: CASSVEGGRADTQYF; cdr3_nt: TGTGCCAGCAGCGTAGAGGGGGGGCGAGCAGATACGCAGTATTTT; d_call: NA; j_call: TRBJ2-3; v_call: TRBV9; clone_size: NA
cdr3_aa: CASSWTSGGARDQETQYF; cdr3_nt: TGTGCCAGCAGCTGGACTAGCGGGGGGGCCCGTGACCAAGAGACCCAGTACTTC; d_call: TRBD2; j_call: TRBJ2-5; v_call: TRBV6-1; clone_size: few
cdr3_aa: CASSSQGLSYNEQFF; cdr3_nt: TGTGCCAGCAGTTCCCAGGGTTTGTCCTACAATGAGCAGTTCTTC; d_call: NA; j_call: TRBJ2-1; v_call: TRBV27; clone_size: NA
cdr3_aa: CSARGTGEQYF; cdr3_nt: TGCAGTGCTAGGGGTACAGGCGAGCAGTACTTC; d_call: NA; j_call: TRBJ2-7; v_call: TRBV20-1; clone_size: NA
cdr3_aa: CASSLAALNQPQHF; cdr3_nt: TGTGCCAGCAGCTTAGCGGCACTGAATCAGCCCCAGCATTTT; d_call: NA; j_call: TRBJ1-5; v_call: TRBV7-8; clone_size: NA
cdr3_aa: CASRRQGFEKLFF; cdr3_nt: TGTGCCAGCCGAAGACAGGGATTCGAAAAACTGTTTTTT; d_call: TRBD1; j_call: TRBJ1-4; v_call: TRBV6-2/TRBV6-3; clone_size: NA
cdr3_aa: CASEVSLSRNEQFF; cdr3_nt: TGTGCCAGCGAAGTGTCCCTTTCCCGTAATGAGCAGTTCTTC; d_call: NA; j_call: TRBJ2-1; v_call: TRBV7-9; clone_size: NA
cdr3_aa: CASNYGWTSGVTDTQYF; cdr3_nt: TGTGCCAGCAACTACGGCTGGACTAGCGGGGTGACAGATACGCAGTATTTT; d_call: TRBD2; j_call: TRBJ2-3; v_call: TRBV11-2; clone_size: NA
cdr3_aa: CSARQGGAGANVLTF; cdr3_nt: TGCAGTGCTCGACAGGGAGGCGCTGGGGCCAACGTCCTGACTTTC; d_call: NA; j_call: TRBJ2-6; v_call: TRBV20-1; clone_size: NA